What follows is one TCR beta chain and its context. These data originate in a study of CD8+CD57+ T cells in acquired aplastic anemia. Study information: When averaged, DNA from sorted CD4+ and CD8+ cells came to 3 to 4 ug.

Patients chosen for sequencing had shown CD8+CD57+ cell expansion by flow cytometry. Genomic DNA constituted the template upon which TCR beta VDJ and CDR3 profiling was performed. TCRdb used MiXCR to reprocess the reads, holding one entry per CDR3 protein. The table lists under 250,000 distinct CDR3 sequences, 65% of them singletons. Germline CDR1 reads SEHNR; CDR2 reads FQNEAQ (reference sequence). Trimming took off 5 bases at V and 3 bases at J, with 14 bases between the two ends. The CDR3 covers 14 residues. The source is a human donor with aplastic anemia. The sequencing input was sorted CD4+, CD8+, or CD8+CD57+ T cells (not recorded which) from PBMCs. The V call is TRBV7-9, the J call TRBJ2-7; D is possibly TRBD2 (5 bases). The CDR3 reads CASSPSPSSYEQYF. In nucleotides, the CDR3 is TGTGCCAGCAGCCCATCCCCTAGCAGCTACGAGCAGTACTTC.